This is a list of T cell receptor beta chains from one sample in a study of blood T cell repertoires in COVID-19. TCRdb's copy holds only in-frame clones and misses some; the assay was immunoSEQ multiplex PCR. The data show approximately 260,000 clones, about nine tenths seen once. The sample comprised PBMCs or T cells enriched from blood (not recorded which). These receptors were obtained from a woman between 18 and 29 years old who had recovered from COVID-19. The CDR3 runs from the conserved cysteine through the conserved F or W. Fields, in order: J gene, clone size, CDR3 length, D gene, V gene, CDR3 DNA, CDR3 protein. The D gene is left open where the match is weak. Clone sizes are given selectively: once, few, many, or a class where the clone is expanded.

TRBJ1-5 | . | 15 | TRBD1 | TRBV7-8 | TGTGCCAGCAGCCAGGGACAGGGGAGAAATCAGCCCCAGCATTTT | CASSQGQGRNQPQHF
TRBJ1-5 | . | 14 | TRBD1 | TRBV27 | TGTGCCAGCCATGGGGACAGGGTGAATCAGCCCCAGCATTTT | CASHGDRVNQPQHF
TRBJ2-5 | . | 15 | . | TRBV18 | TGTGCCAGCTCACCACGTTCGGGGATCCAAGAGACCCAGTACTTC | CASSPRSGIQETQYF
TRBJ1-1 | . | 16 | . | TRBV2 | TGTGCCAGCAGTGAAAGGGCGAGTCACCCCAGGGGTGAAGCTTTCTTT | CASSERASHPRGEAFF
TRBJ2-5 | . | 14 | . | TRBV28 | TGTGCCAGCAGTTTATCGGGCAGGGCAGAGACCCAGTACTTC | CASSLSGRAETQYF
TRBJ2-5 | . | 16 | TRBD2 | TRBV6-2/TRBV6-3 | TGTGCCAGCAGCCTTATAGCGGGGGGGCCGGAAGAGACCCAGTACTTC | CASSLIAGGPEETQYF
TRBJ1-2 | few | 13 | . | TRBV19 | TGTGCCAGTAGTCCAGACAGCAACTATGGCTACACCTTC | CASSPDSNYGYTF
TRBJ2-1 | . | 13 | . | TRBV4-1 | TGCGCCAGCAGCCAGTCCCGGGAGCTTGAGCAGTTCTTC | CASSQSRELEQFF
TRBJ2-1 | . | 16 | . | TRBV5-1 | TGCGCCAGCAGCTTGTTGTCGGGAGCAACAGACAATGAGCAGTTCTTC | CASSLLSGATDNEQFF
TRBJ2-5 | . | 16 | TRBD1 | TRBV7-7 | TGTGCTAGCAGCCTCGGGGTCAGGGGGCCGGAGGAGACCCAGTACTTC | CASSLGVRGPEETQYF
TRBJ2-3 | . | 18 | . | TRBV18 | TGTGCCAGCTCACCCCAGTCGCAGGGGGGTGAAGTTACAGATACGCAGTATTTT | CASSPQSQGGEVTDTQYF
TRBJ1-2 | . | 14 | . | TRBV18 | TGTGCCAGCTCACCGTCTCAGGGAGGCTATGGCTACACCTTC | CASSPSQGGYGYTF
TRBJ2-3 | . | 16 | TRBD2 | TRBV5-4 | TGTGCCAGCAGCTTAACTAGCGGGGGGGGCACAGATACGCAGTATTTT | CASSLTSGGGTDTQYF
TRBJ1-1 | . | 17 | . | TRBV12-5 | TGTGCTAGTGCCCCATTCATACAGGCCCGGTGGAACACTGAAGCTTTCTTT | CASAPFIQARWNTEAFF
TRBJ1-2 | few | 15 | . | TRBV4-3 | TGCGCCAGCAGCCAAGATGGGTCGGAGTCGAGTGGCTACACCTTC | CASSQDGSESSGYTF
TRBJ2-3 | . | 14 | TRBD1 | TRBV11-2 | TGTGCCAGCAGCTTAGCGGGACAGGGAGATACGCAGTATTTT | CASSLAGQGDTQYF
TRBJ2-5 | once | 20 | . | TRBV21-1 | TGTGCCAGCAGCACAAAACAGGGCCGAAGGACTAGCGTCGACCAAGAGACCCAGTACTTC | CASSTKQGRRTSVDQETQYF
TRBJ2-2 | . | 15 | . | TRBV6-5 | TGTGCCAGCTCTTCGAGGTCGCTGGAGGGCGGGGAGCTGTTTTTT | CASSSRSLEGGELFF
TRBJ2-5 | . | 15 | . | TRBV25-1 | TGTGCCAGCAGTCAAGTCGGGGGTTCGAGGAAGACCCAGTACTTC | CASSQVGGSRKTQYF
TRBJ2-1 | . | 16 | TRBD2 | TRBV24-1 | TGTGCCACCAGTGATGCACAGGCGGGGGGGCGTAATGAGCAGTTCTTC | CATSDAQAGGRNEQFF
TRBJ2-7 | once | 15 | . | TRBV7-7 | TGTGCTAGCAGCTTAGGGGCGGAGGACTTCTACGAGCAGTACTTC | CASSLGAEDFYEQYF
TRBJ1-6 | once | 15 | . | TRBV3-1/TRBV3-2 | TGTGCCAGCAGCCATTCCGGGTCGGGGAATTCACCCCTCCACTTT | CASSHSGSGNSPLHF
TRBJ1-1 | . | 13 | . | TRBV27 | TGTGCCAGCAGTTTATCGGGGAGGACAGAAGCTTTCTTT | CASSLSGRTEAFF
TRBJ1-2 | . | 14 | TRBD1 | TRBV5-1 | TGCGCCAGCAGCTCAGGGACAGTCCTATATGGCTACACCTTC | CASSSGTVLYGYTF
TRBJ2-5 | . | 14 | . | TRBV3-1/TRBV3-2 | TGTGCCAGCAGCCAGGGTGTGCAGGGGGGGACCCAGTACTTC | CASSQGVQGGTQYF
TRBJ2-3 | once | 13 | . | TRBV12-3/TRBV12-4 | TGTGCCAGCAGCCCTAGCAGGTTGGATACGCAGTATTTT | CASSPSRLDTQYF
TRBJ1-2 | . | 13 | . | TRBV7-9 | TGTGCCAGCAGCCCGACAGGCGAGTATGGCTACACCTTC | CASSPTGEYGYTF
TRBJ2-3 | once | 16 | TRBD2 | TRBV9 | TGTGCCAGCAGCGTAGCTTCCGGGGGGGCAGTAGATACGCAGTATTTT | CASSVASGGAVDTQYF
TRBJ2-1 | few | 15 | . | TRBV1 | TGCACCAGCCCAAAGGAAGAGACTGGCCACAATGAGCAGTTCTTC | CTSPKEETGHNEQFF
TRBJ2-6 | . | 15 | . | TRBV7-8 | TGTGCCAGCAGCTACAGGGCGTCTGGGGCCAACGTCCTGACTTTC | CASSYRASGANVLTF
TRBJ2-7 | few | 15 | TRBD1 | TRBV11-2 | TGTGCCAGCAGCTTAGGACAGGGGGAACTTTACGAGCAGTACTTC | CASSLGQGELYEQYF
TRBJ2-3 | . | 17 | . | TRBV4-2 | TGTGCCAGCAGCCAAGCGTCCGCAGGGTTAGATTCGGATACGCAGTATTTT | CASSQASAGLDSDTQYF
TRBJ1-1 | . | 12 | . | TRBV2 | TGTGCCAGCAGGCGAGGGAGTACTGAAGCTTTCTTT | CASRRGSTEAFF
TRBJ1-1 | . | 12 | . | TRBV29-1 | TGCAGCGGGGGGTCGGGGAACACTGAAGCTTTCTTT | CSGGSGNTEAFF
TRBJ2-7 | . | 16 | . | TRBV7-9 | TGTGCCAGCAGCTCAGGGGAGGGAAACCTTATCTACGGGCAGTACTTC | CASSSGEGNLIYGQYF
TRBJ2-5 | many | 16 | TRBD2 | TRBV7-6 | TGTGCCAGCAGCTTAGCTAGCGGGGGATCTCAAGAGACCCAGTACTTC | CASSLASGGSQETQYF
TRBJ1-1 | . | 12 | . | TRBV5-1 | TGCGCCAGCAGCTTGGAGGCAGGGCGAGCTTTCTTT | CASSLEAGRAFF
TRBJ2-2 | . | 15 | TRBD1 | TRBV5-6 | TGTGCCAGCAGCCCTGGGACAGGGAACACCGGGGAGCTGTTTTTT | CASSPGTGNTGELFF
TRBJ2-1 | few | 14 | TRBD2 | TRBV6-5 | TGTGCCAGCACGCGGGAGGGTGGCTACAATGAGCAGTTCTTC | CASTREGGYNEQFF
TRBJ2-1 | few | 15 | TRBD2 | TRBV5-1 | TGCGCCAGCAGCTTGCCTAGCGGGAGCTACAATGAGCAGTTCTTC | CASSLPSGSYNEQFF